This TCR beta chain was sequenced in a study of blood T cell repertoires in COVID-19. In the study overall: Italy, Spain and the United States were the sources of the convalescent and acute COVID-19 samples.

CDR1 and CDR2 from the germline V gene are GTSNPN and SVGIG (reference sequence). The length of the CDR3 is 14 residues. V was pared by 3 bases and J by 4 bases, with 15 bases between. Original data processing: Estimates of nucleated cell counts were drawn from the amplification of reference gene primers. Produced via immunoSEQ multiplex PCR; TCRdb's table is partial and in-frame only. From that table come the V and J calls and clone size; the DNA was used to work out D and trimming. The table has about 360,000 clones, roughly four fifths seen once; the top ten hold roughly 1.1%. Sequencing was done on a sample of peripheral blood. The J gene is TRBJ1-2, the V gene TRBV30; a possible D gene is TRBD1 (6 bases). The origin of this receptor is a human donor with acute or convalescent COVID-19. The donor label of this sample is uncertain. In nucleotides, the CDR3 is TGTGCCTGGAGACCCGGACAGCCCCCCTATGGCTACACCTTC. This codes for CAWRPGQPPYGYTF.